The 16 T cell receptor beta chains in this list originate from one sample, sequenced in a study of blood T cell repertoires in COVID-19. Clones were sequenced by immunoSEQ multiplex PCR, and TCRdb holds only the in-frame ones, with some missing. The sample consists of roughly 27,000 clones, over 70% of them appearing once. Input material: peripheral blood. Receptor source: a woman in her seventies with acute or convalescent COVID-19.

The chain is built from TRBV27 and TRBJ1-6; TRBD1 agrees at 7 bases. This CDR3 has 15 amino acids. Trimming cost V 4 bases and J 5 bases; bases outside gene matches: 5. Germline V lookup: CDR1 MNHEY, CDR2 SMNVEV (reference sequence). The CDR3 protein is CASSSTGLNNSPLHF. For the CDR3, the DNA is TGTGCCAGCAGTTCGACAGGGTTAAATAATTCACCCCTCCACTTT.

The V call is TRBV5-6, the J call TRBJ1-2, with TRBD1 identical over 8 bases. V shed 5 bases and J 5 bases; nucleotides not matched to a gene: 14. The germline V gene encodes CDR1 SGHDT and CDR2 YYEEEE. This CDR3 spans 16 amino acids. The CDR3 coding sequence is TGTGCCAGCAGTTCAACCGGGACAGGAAAATATTATGGCTACACCTTC. Translation gives CASSSTGTGKYYGYTF.

V usage is TRBV4-2 and J usage is TRBJ2-2; D may be TRBD2 (7 bases). This CDR3 region has 17 residues. CDR1 LGHNA and CDR2 YNFKEQ come from the germline V gene. The germline V and J ends were trimmed by 0 bases and 4 bases, with 15 bases remaining between them. The CDR3 nucleotides are TGTGCCAGCAGCCAAGACGTGAGGGGGGGCGTCACCGGGGAGCTGTTTTTT. Amino acid sequence: CASSQDVRGGVTGELFF.

The rearrangement uses TRBV27 and TRBJ2-2; 9 nucleotides agree with TRBD1. CDR1 and CDR2 from the germline V gene are MNHEY and SMNVEV (reference sequence). The CDR3 runs 13 residues. The DNA for the CDR3 is TGTGTTACTAGGACAGGGGCGGGCGGGGAGCTGTTTTTT. This translates into CVTRTGAGGELFF.

This clone was picked up one time. The gene calls are TRBV5-1 and TRBJ2-2, with 15 bases identical to TRBD2. The CDR3 loop spans 18 amino acids. Trimming took 0 bases from V and 5 from J; bases not matched to a gene: 5. Germline CDR1 is SGHRS and CDR2 is YFSETQ. The DNA of the CDR3 is TGCGCCAGCAGCTTGGACCCGGGACTAGCGGGGGGAACCGGGGAGCTGTTTTTT. It translates to CASSLDPGLAGGTGELFF.

The chain recombines TRBV28 with TRBJ1-1, with D possibly matching TRBD1 (6 bases). Germline V gives CDR1 MDHEN, CDR2 SYDVKM. CDR3 length equals 15 residues. V dropped 7 bases and J dropped 0 bases, with 15 bases sitting between them. In DNA, the CDR3 is TGTGCCAGCAACACGGCGGACAGATTGAACACTGAAGCTTTCTTT. Its translation is CASNTADRLNTEAFF.

The V and J genes are TRBV28 and TRBJ1-1; D ambiguous. The CDR3 has 13 residues. V lost 5 bases to trimming and J lost 7 bases, with 14 bases between them. Germline V CDR1 and CDR2: MDHEN, SYDVKM. The DNA of the CDR3 is TGTGCCAGCAGTCCACCGGGGTGGGGTGAAGCTTTCTTT. Translating it yields CASSPPGWGEAFF.

The chain joins TRBV30 to TRBJ1-4, with TRBD1 as a possible D gene (6 bases). CDR3 length: 15 residues. The ends were cut back, 5 bases at V and 7 bases at J, with 20 bases in the middle. In germline, CDR1 is GTSNPN, CDR2 SVGIG (reference sequence). CDR3 sequence: CAWARWGQGFEKLFF. DNA of the CDR3: TGTGCCTGGGCCCGCTGGGGGCAGGGTTTTGAAAAACTGTTTTTT.

The table lists this clone with a count of one. The chain employs TRBV18 and TRBJ2-7, with D tentatively TRBD2 (5 bases). The V end was cut by 3 bases, the J end by 6 bases, with 9 bases between. CDR1 and CDR2 from the germline V gene are KGHSH and LQKENI. This CDR3 spans 12 amino acids. The DNA of the CDR3 is TGTGCCAGCTCACCGGCGGGTAGCGAGCAGTACTTC. Translating gives CASSPAGSEQYF.

Turning to this clone: Within the sample, other DNA sequences also encode this same CDR3. The chain uses TRBV28 and TRBJ1-1; no clear D gene. Deletions cut 3 bases from V and 2 bases from J, with 7 bases between. There are 13 residues in the CDR3. Germline V CDR1 and CDR2: MDHEN, SYDVKM. CDR3 coding DNA: TGTGCCAGCAGTTTGGGAGGAAACACTGAAGCTTTCTTT. Translation gives CASSLGGNTEAFF. The full variable domain, completed using reference TRBV28 and TRBJ1-1, is DVKVTQSSRYLVKRTGEKVFLECVQDMDHENMFWYRQDPGLGLRLIYFSYDVKMKEKGDIPEGYSVSREKKERFSLILESASTNQTSMYLCASSLGGNTEAFFGQGTRLTVV.

The chain carries TRBV19 and TRBJ1-6; 7 positions agree with TRBD1. Germline CDR1 is LNHDA and CDR2 is SQIVND (reference sequence). This CDR3 has 15 residues. With 5 bases clipped from V and 8 bases from J, the junction kept 9 bases outside the gene matches. CDR3 in DNA: TGTGCCAGTAGTGCCACGGGACAGTGGGATTCACCCCTCCACTTT. Its translation: CASSATGQWDSPLHF.

The rearrangement joins TRBV11-2 to TRBJ2-3; TRBD1 matches 10 bases. V was clipped by 0 bases and J by 5 bases; unmatched bases: 2. CDR3 length: 15 amino acids. Germline lookup yields CDR1 SGHAT and CDR2 FQNNGV. This chain's CDR3 is CASSLEGTGEDTQYF. The CDR3 DNA reads TGTGCCAGCAGCTTAGAGGGGACAGGGGAAGATACGCAGTATTTT. Looking up the rest from reference TRBV11-2 and TRBJ2-3 gives the full variable domain: EAGVAQSPRYKIIEKRQSVAFWCNPISGHATLYWYQQILGQGPKLLIQFQNNGVVDDSQLPKDRFSAERLKGVDSTLKIQPAKLEDSAVYLCASSLEGTGEDTQYFGPGTRLTVL.

The gene calls are TRBV19 and TRBJ2-7; D is possibly TRBD2 (6 bases). V was shortened by 5 bases and J by 5 bases, with 13 bases between the two germline ends. The CDR3 loop spans 13 amino acids. Germline CDR1 and CDR2: LNHDA and SQIVND (reference sequence). DNA for the CDR3: TGTGCCAGTAGTGCGTCCGGGGGTGACGAGCAGTACTTC. This encodes CASSASGGDEQYF.

The chain joins TRBV29-1 to TRBJ2-7; possibly TRBD1 for D (5 bases). V lost 7 bases and J lost 2, with 15 bases in between. Germline lookup yields CDR1 SQVTM and CDR2 ANQGSEA. The CDR3 extends over 13 amino acids. In DNA form, the CDR3 reads TGCAGCGCCTTGGGGCAAGGACCCTACGAGCAGTACTTC. It translates to CSALGQGPYEQYF.

The CDR3 region has the DNA TGTGCCATCAGTGAAAAGGACGGGGATAGCAATCAGCCCCAGCATTTT. Amino acid sequence: CAISEKDGDSNQPQHF. The chain combines TRBV10-3 with TRBJ1-5; D remains unclear. The V end was cut by 3 bases, the J end by 0 bases, with 12 bases between. Germline assignment: CDR1 ENHRY and CDR2 SYGVKD. The CDR3 spans 16 residues.

J is TRBJ2-7 and V is TRBV14, with TRBD2 matching over 13 bases. CDR3 length equals 18 residues. The ends lost 1 base at V and 0 bases at J; junction bases unmatched: 6. Germline CDR1 SGHDN, CDR2 FVKESK. The CDR3 here is CASSQVPGLAGNSYEQYF. CDR3 sequence (DNA): TGTGCCAGCAGCCAAGTTCCGGGACTAGCGGGGAACTCCTACGAGCAGTACTTC. The variable domain in full, completed from reference TRBV14 and TRBJ2-7, reads EAGVTQFPSHSVIEKGQTVTLRCDPISGHDNLYWYRRVMGKEIKFLLHFVKESKQDESGMPNNRFLAERTGGTYSTLKVQPAELEDSGVYFCASSQVPGLAGNSYEQYFGPGTRLTVT.